Listed here are 13 T cell receptor beta chains from one sample, sequenced in a study of regulatory and conventional T cells in RAG deficiency. Assay used: immunoSEQ multiplex PCR; TCRdb lists only in-frame clones, some missing. The sample has 9,500 to 15,000 clones, roughly 94% seen once. Blood CD4+ CD25-high CD127-low regulatory T cells supplied the genomic DNA template. The data were also submitted as part of a second study, on regulatory T cells. That paper adds: Primers: 52 TRBV forward and 13 TRBJ reverse.

Sequenced input: CD127- CD25+ CD4+ Tregs sorted from blood. These receptors were taken from a human donor in good health.

The chain uses TRBV21-1 and TRBJ2-7; the D call in the table, TRBD1, was not verified against the DNA. TRBV21-1 is marked as a pseudogene. CDR3 length: 18 residues. The CDR3 DNA sequence: TGTGCCAGCAGCACCTCTCCGGACAGGGGAGCGGGGGCCTACGAGCAGTACTTC. Its protein is CASSTSPDRGAGAYEQYF.

This CDR3 reads CASRTGQGGTEAFF. The CDR3 nucleotides are TGTGCCAGCAGGACCGGACAGGGGGGGACTGAAGCTTTCTTT. V and J are TRBV2 and TRBJ1-1; 10 nucleotides agree with TRBD1. The CDR3 loop spans 14 amino acids. The J segment lost 5 bases and the V segment lost 6 bases, leaving 6 bases of the junction unmatched. Germline V gene data show CDR1 as SNHLY and CDR2 as FYNNEI. Supplemented by reference TRBV2 and TRBJ1-1, the full variable domain reads EPEVTQTPSHQVTQMGQEVILRCVPISNHLYFYWYRQILGQKVEFLVSFYNNEISEKSEIFDDQFSVERPDGSNFTLKIRSTKLEDSAMYFCASRTGQGGTEAFFGQGTRLTVV.

J is TRBJ1-2 and V is TRBV6-5, with 7 bases matching TRBD1. V trimming: 4 bases; J trimming: 8 bases; junction bases outside the gene matches: 10. This CDR3 is built from 14 residues. Germline CDR1 reads MNHEY; CDR2 reads SVGAGI. The DNA for the CDR3 is TGTGCCAGCAGTTTAACCCGACAGGGAAGAGGCTACACCTTC. Its translation: CASSLTRQGRGYTF.

The chain employs TRBV4-2 and TRBJ2-5; 8 bases fit TRBD2. The CDR3 runs to 18 residues. Per germline, CDR1 LGHNA and CDR2 YNFKEQ. J was trimmed by 0 bases and V by 4 bases; bases with no gene match: 13. The CDR3 spells CASSPLGGASVYQETQYF. The CDR3 region has the DNA TGTGCCAGCAGCCCCCTCGGGGGGGCGAGTGTTTACCAAGAGACCCAGTACTTC.

The chain joins TRBV21-1 to TRBJ2-7; the table's D call, TRBD2, was not checked against the DNA. TRBV21-1 is labeled a pseudogene. This CDR3 has 10 amino acids. The CDR3 here is CASARYEQYF. The DNA of the CDR3 is TGTGCCAGCGCCCGGTACGAGCAGTACTTC.

V usage is TRBV7-6 and J usage is TRBJ1-1; weak D call: TRBD1 (6 bases). CDR3 length: 19 residues. Trimming left V 2 bases short and J 3 bases short, with 25 bases between. The germline V gene has CDR1 SGHVS and CDR2 FNYEAQ. The CDR3 reads CASSLKKHAQGWQDTEAFF. DNA of the CDR3: TGTGCCAGCAGCTTAAAAAAACATGCTCAGGGGTGGCAGGACACTGAAGCTTTCTTT. The whole variable domain, remainder taken from reference TRBV7-6 and TRBJ1-1, is GAGVSQSPRYKVTKRGQDVALRCDPISGHVSLYWYRQALGQGPEFLTYFNYEAQQDKSGLPNDRFSAERPEGSISTLTIQRTEQRDSAMYRCASSLKKHAQGWQDTEAFFGQGTRLTVV.

The rearrangement links TRBV5-4 to TRBJ1-2; 7 nucleotides agree with TRBD1. The ends lost 4 bases at V and 3 bases at J; junction bases unmatched: 6. CDR3 size: 14 residues. The germline V gene has CDR1 SGHNT and CDR2 YYREEE (reference sequence). The CDR3 DNA reads as TGTGCCAGCAGCAGAGAGACAGGGTACTATGGCTACACCTTC. Amino acid sequence: CASSRETGYYGYTF.

This chain joins TRBV10-2 and TRBJ2-2, with TRBD2 matching over 15 bases. Germline V gives CDR1 WSHSY, CDR2 SAAADI. V gave up 6 bases and J gave up 7 bases; unmatched junction bases: 6. The CDR3 length is 16 residues. CDR3 coding DNA: TGCGCCAGCAGGGGGACTAGCGGGGGGAATATCGGGGAGCTGTTTTTT. This translates into CASRGTSGGNIGELFF.

This chain links TRBV7-3 with TRBJ2-1; the match to TRBD2 covers 8 bases. The germline V gene encodes CDR1 SGHTA and CDR2 FQGTGA. The CDR3 covers 17 residues. Germline trimming cut 5 bases from V and 1 base from J; bases unmatched to any gene: 10. CDR3 nucleotide sequence: TGTGCCAGCAGCCAACCTCCGGGGGGGAGATCCTACAATGAGCAGTTCTTC. As protein: CASSQPPGGRSYNEQFF.

The V call is TRBV7-9, the J call TRBJ2-1; TRBD2 might be the D (5 bases). Germline CDR1 is SEHNR and CDR2 is FQNEAQ (reference sequence). The V gene lost 1 base and the J gene lost 0 bases, with 7 bases spanning the gap. The CDR3 is 15 amino acids. DNA of the CDR3: TGTGCCAGCAGCTTAGGCGGGTTCTCCTACAATGAGCAGTTCTTC. Translation: CASSLGGFSYNEQFF.

The chain links TRBV9 to TRBJ2-3; unclear D gene. The V gene's germline CDR1 is SGDLS and CDR2 YYNGEE. The CDR3 runs to 16 residues. V gave up 0 bases and J gave up 2 bases, with 13 bases separating them. For the CDR3, the DNA is TGTGCCAGCAGCGTAGTGGCTAGTCGGAACACAGATACGCAGTATTTT. Translating it yields CASSVVASRNTDTQYF.

The genes are TRBV10-3 and TRBJ2-7; TRBD2 agrees at 7 bases. CDR3 length equals 13 residues. V dropped 10 bases and J dropped 5; count of bases not matched to a gene: 11. CDR1 is ENHRY, CDR2 SYGVKD, per germline. DNA of the CDR3: TGTGCCAACAGCCTAGCGGAGAGGAACGAGCAGTACTTC. Translated: CANSLAERNEQYF.

This clone was seen just once. The J gene is TRBJ2-7, the V gene TRBV28; D is possibly TRBD1 (5 bases). Trimming cost V 6 bases and J 0 bases, with 21 bases left between them. Germline V lookup: CDR1 MDHEN, CDR2 SYDVKM. This CDR3 region has 17 residues. The DNA of the CDR3 is TGTGCCAGCAGCCCGCCCAGGGCTTTCTTCAGCTCCTACGAGCAGTACTTC. Translation: CASSPPRAFFSSYEQYF.